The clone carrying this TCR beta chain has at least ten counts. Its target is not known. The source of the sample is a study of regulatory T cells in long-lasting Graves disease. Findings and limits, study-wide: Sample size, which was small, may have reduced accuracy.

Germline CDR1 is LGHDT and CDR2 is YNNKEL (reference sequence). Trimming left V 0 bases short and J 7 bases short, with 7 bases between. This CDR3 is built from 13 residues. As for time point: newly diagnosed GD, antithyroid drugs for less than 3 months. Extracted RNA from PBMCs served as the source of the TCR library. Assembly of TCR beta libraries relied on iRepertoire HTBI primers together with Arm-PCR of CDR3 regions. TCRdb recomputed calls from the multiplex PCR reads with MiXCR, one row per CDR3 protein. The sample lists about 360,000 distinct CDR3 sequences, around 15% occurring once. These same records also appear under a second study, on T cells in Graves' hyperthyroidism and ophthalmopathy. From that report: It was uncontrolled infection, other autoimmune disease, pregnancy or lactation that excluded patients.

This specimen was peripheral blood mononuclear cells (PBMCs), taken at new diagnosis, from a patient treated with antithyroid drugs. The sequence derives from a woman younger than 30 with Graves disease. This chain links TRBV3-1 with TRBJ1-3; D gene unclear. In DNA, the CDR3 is TGTGCCAGCAGCCAAGATCCCGTGAACACCATATATTTT. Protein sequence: CASSQDPVNTIYF.